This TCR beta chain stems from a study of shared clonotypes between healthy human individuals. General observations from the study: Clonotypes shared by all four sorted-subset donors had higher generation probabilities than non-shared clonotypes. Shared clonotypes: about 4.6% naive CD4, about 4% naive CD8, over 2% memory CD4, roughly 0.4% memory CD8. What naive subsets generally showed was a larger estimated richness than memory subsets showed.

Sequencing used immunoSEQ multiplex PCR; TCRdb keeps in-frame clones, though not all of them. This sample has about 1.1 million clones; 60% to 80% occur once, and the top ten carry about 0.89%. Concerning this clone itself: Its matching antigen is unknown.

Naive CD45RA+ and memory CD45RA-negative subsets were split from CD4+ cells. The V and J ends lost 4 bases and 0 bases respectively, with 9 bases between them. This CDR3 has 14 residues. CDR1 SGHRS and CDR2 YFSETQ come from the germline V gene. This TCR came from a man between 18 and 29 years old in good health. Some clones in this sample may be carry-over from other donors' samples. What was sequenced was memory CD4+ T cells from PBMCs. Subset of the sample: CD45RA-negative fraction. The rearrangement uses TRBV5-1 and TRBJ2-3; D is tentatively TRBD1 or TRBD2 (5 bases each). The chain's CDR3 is CASSVGESTDTQYF. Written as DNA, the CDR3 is TGCGCCAGCAGCGTGGGGGAGAGCACAGATACGCAGTATTTT.